This entry concerns a single TCR beta chain. The record originates from a study of blood T cell repertoires in COVID-19. The overall study: Samples came from the United States, Italy and Spain, spanning acute and convalescent COVID-19. Sources were T cells, B-cell-depleted T cells, or PBMCs; the material itself was cDNA or gDNA.

Germline CDR1 KGHSH, CDR2 LQKENI. The CDR3 extends over 15 amino acids. The V gene lost 3 bases and the J gene lost 2 bases, with 13 bases spanning the gap. Generated by immunoSEQ multiplex PCR, the TCRdb table keeps only in-frame clones and is missing some. The sample consists of around 110,000 clones, approximately 90% of them appearing once. The sequencing sample was made of peripheral blood. This TCR was sampled from a human donor with active COVID-19. The donor label of this sample is uncertain. The chain employs TRBV18 and TRBJ1-1, with D possibly matching TRBD1 (6 bases). CDR3 loop: CASSPVRDKNTEAFF. In DNA, the CDR3 is TGTGCCAGCTCACCTGTCCGGGACAAAAACACTGAAGCTTTCTTT.